The text below deals with one T cell receptor (beta chain). Self-reported history from a screening survey and questionnaire set each donor's cohort. Those designated as exposed participants met a COVID-19 case within 2 weeks before study entry. This entry comes from a study of blood T cell repertoires in COVID-19. The wider study: PBMCs, B-cell-depleted T cells, or T cells were the source of the cDNA or gDNA that made up the material.

This CDR3 has 14 amino acids. Per germline, CDR1 PRHDT and CDR2 FYEKMQ (reference sequence). Germline trimming cut 5 bases from V and 5 bases from J; bases unmatched to any gene: 8. Libraries were prepared by immunoSEQ multiplex PCR; TCRdb keeps only in-frame clonotypes and omits some of them. The table records 240,000 or so clones, over 80% of them present only once. V gene TRBV13 combines with J gene TRBJ1-2, with 7 bases matching TRBD1. The TCR comes from a man aged 45-65 years who had been exposed to COVID-19. Sequencing used PBMCs or T cells enriched from blood (not recorded which). The CDR3 DNA is TGTGCCAGCAGCCGACAGGGAACCTTATATGGCTACACCTTC. This gives the protein CASSRQGTLYGYTF.